Sequencing of this TCR beta chain was carried out in a study of T-cell memory formation after mild COVID-19. On the study more broadly: TCR clusters were mostly donor specific.

Via MiXCR, TCRdb re-called the 5' RACE reads, giving one row per CDR3 protein. The table lists 300,000 to 350,000 distinct CDR3 sequences, 14% of them singletons. The table lists this clonotype with a few counts. This receptor was obtained from a man aged 18 to 30 who had mild COVID-19 (a few samples of this study predate the infection). Cell type and time point are not known. The sequenced sample consisted of PBMCs or a T cell subset sorted from them (not recorded which).

The CDR3, as DNA: TGTGCCAGCAGCTTGACCGACCTAGGGCCCCTCCACTTT. It specifies CASSLTDLGPLHF. V usage is TRBV5-4 and J usage is TRBJ1-6, with D uncertain. V shed 1 base and J shed 13 bases, with 12 bases lying between them. Germline CDR1 is SGHNT and CDR2 is YYREEE (reference sequence). The CDR3 is made up of 13 amino acids.